This entry lists 11 T cell receptor beta chains sequenced from one sample in a study of beta chain features in type 1 diabetes. Study results and caveats: Patients with Type 1 diabetes showed moderately but significantly shorter TCRB CDR3s in all four CD4+ subsets.

These TCRs are of unknown antigen specificity. Expressed TCRB transcripts were sequenced because the isolated RNA had all been reverse transcribed beforehand. Data came from immunoSEQ multiplex PCR; TCRdb stores just in-frame clones and leaves some out. The sample has roughly 180,000 clones, 7.8% seen once. Sequencing used central memory CD4+ T cells from blood. The receptor set was obtained from a woman in her forties with type 1 diabetes.

The chain employs TRBV6-5 and TRBJ2-1; TRBD1 matches at 9 bases. This CDR3 has 15 amino acids. Germline lookup yields CDR1 MNHEY and CDR2 SVGAGI. V gave up 7 bases and J gave up 7 bases; unmatched junction bases: 11. This CDR3 reads CASTPLRDRVNEQFF. Written as DNA, the CDR3 is TGTGCCAGCACTCCACTCCGGGACAGGGTAAATGAGCAGTTCTTC.

This chain joins TRBV4-2 and TRBJ1-1; D is undetermined. V lost 1 base, J lost 5 bases, and 17 bases lay in between. The CDR3 is 16 residues long. CDR1 and CDR2 (germline): LGHNA, YNFKEQ. CDR3 protein: CASSQAVSALETEAFF. Here the CDR3 DNA reads TGTGCCAGCAGCCAAGCCGTTTCTGCCCTGGAGACTGAAGCTTTCTTT.

There are a few counts of this clone. The rearrangement links TRBV7-6 to TRBJ2-1, with 8 bases fitting TRBD2. V shed 5 bases, J shed 7 bases, and the junction held 7 bases outside the gene matches. Germline V gives CDR1 SGHVS, CDR2 FNYEAQ. The CDR3 spans 14 residues. The CDR3, as DNA: TGTGCCAGCAGCCCCGGGACTAGGGTGAATGAGCAGTTCTTC. It yields the protein CASSPGTRVNEQFF.

The gene calls are TRBV2 and TRBJ2-7; D not certain. With 4 bases removed from V and 6 bases from J, the gap between germline ends came to 13 bases. CDR1 is SNHLY and CDR2 is FYNNEI in the germline V gene. CDR3 size: 13 residues. In nucleotides, the CDR3 is TGTGCCAGCAGTGCATACCCGCAGGCCGAGCAGTACTTC. Its protein product is CASSAYPQAEQYF.

The chain recombines TRBV5-1 with TRBJ1-2; D call uncertain. Germline-derived CDR1 and CDR2 are SGHRS and YFSETQ. Trimming pared 4 bases from V and 1 base from J, leaving 8 bases between. The CDR3 spans 13 residues. CDR3 bases: TGCGCCAGCAGCCTACAGAGTAACTATGGCTACACCTTC. Translated, it gives CASSLQSNYGYTF.

This clone showed up just a few times. CDR3: CASSGEQGYTEAFF. CDR3 nucleotide sequence: TGTGCCAGCAGTGGGGAACAGGGGTACACTGAAGCTTTCTTT. This sequence joins TRBV25-1 and TRBJ1-1; TRBD1 agrees at 7 bases. Germline assignment: CDR1 MGHDK and CDR2 SYGVNS. J was trimmed by 3 bases and V by 4 bases; bases with no gene match: 5. The CDR3 length is 14 residues.

There are a few counts of this clone. The chain uses TRBV7-2 and TRBJ2-4; 16 nucleotides match TRBD2. The germline CDR1 and CDR2 sequences are SGHTA and FQGNSA. The CDR3 contains 19 residues. After removal of 5 bases from V and 6 bases from J, the junction contained 13 bases not matched to a gene. CDR3 DNA: TGTGCCAGCAGCCTCGCCGGGGGACTAGCGGGAGGGTCAGGAAACATTCAGTACTTC. The encoded protein is CASSLAGGLAGGSGNIQYF.

The V and J genes are TRBV7-8 and TRBJ1-4; 8 bases are shared with TRBD1. Germline trimming cut 5 bases from V and 6 bases from J; bases unmatched to any gene: 8. Germline CDR1 is SGHVS and CDR2 is FQNEAQ. This CDR3 comprises 15 residues. CDR3 residues: CASSTGQGRYEKLFF. In DNA, the CDR3 is TGTGCCAGCAGCACCGGACAGGGCAGATATGAAAAACTGTTTTTT.

The chain has TRBV9 and TRBJ2-2, with 10 bases fitting TRBD1. Germline V gene sequence: CDR1 SGDLS, CDR2 YYNGEE. The CDR3 runs to 17 residues. J gave up 6 bases and V 4 bases, and 12 bases lay outside the gene matches. The CDR3 region is CASSRPSGTGASGELFF. CDR3 in DNA: TGTGCCAGCAGCCGCCCGTCCGGGACAGGGGCCTCCGGGGAGCTGTTTTTT.

This clone turned up a few times. The chain uses TRBV5-1 and TRBJ1-1; D is unclear. The V gene lost 0 bases and the J gene lost 4 bases, with 7 bases spanning the gap. This CDR3 has 13 amino acids. CDR1 is SGHRS and CDR2 is YFSETQ in the germline V gene. The CDR3 protein is CASSLDSGTEAFF. CDR3 in DNA: TGCGCCAGCAGCTTGGATTCAGGCACTGAAGCTTTCTTT.

This clone was seen repeatedly, ten times or more. This chain links TRBV27 with TRBJ1-5, with D unclear. V dropped 2 bases and J dropped 3 bases, with 11 bases sitting between them. Germline V gene data show CDR1 as MNHEY and CDR2 as SMNVEV (reference sequence). CDR3 length equals 15 residues. As DNA, the CDR3 is TGTGCCAGCAGTTTAAAGGCAGCGTACAATCAGCCCCAGCATTTT. This gives the protein CASSLKAAYNQPQHF.